This T cell receptor (beta chain) is drawn from a study of T cell responses to AZD1222 COVID-19 vaccine. Study in general: Pooling covered second doses at about 4 or about 12 weeks.

This table comes from immunoSEQ multiplex PCR, and its TCRdb copy is limited to in-frame clones, with some not included. The sample lists some 120,000 clones, just over 85% occurring once. Study results and limitations: Two doses of AZD1222 preceded a rise in Spike-specific TCR breadth and depth. Females outnumbered males among donors, who were mostly white British; clonal diversity was possibly underestimated.

About this clone itself: Antigen specificity is unknown.

With 5 bases clipped from V and 4 bases from J, the junction kept 19 bases outside the gene matches. Germline V lookup: CDR1 SGHTA, CDR2 FQGNSA. The CDR3 extends over 19 amino acids. The specimen comprised peripheral blood, sampled on day 0 of AZD1222 vaccination. The chain combines TRBV7-2 with TRBJ1-1; 10 nucleotides align to TRBD1. This clonotype was sampled from an adult in good health. In DNA form, the CDR3 reads TGTGCCAGCAGCCCCGGGACAGGGGCGTTAACGCTCAGTGGCACTGAAGCTTTCTTT. It encodes CASSPGTGALTLSGTEAFF.